This TCR beta chain was sequenced during a study of T-cell reconstitution after alpha-beta-depleted transplantation in children. The CDR3 length is 14 residues. Trimming removed 3 bases from V and 3 bases from J, with 9 bases in between. Per germline, CDR1 SGHVS and CDR2 FQNEAQ. Preparing the TCRbeta library involved the use of unique molecular identifiers. TCRdb called the PCR reads again in MiXCR, with one record for every CDR3 protein. The repertoire consists of hundreds of thousands of distinct CDR3 sequences, with 16% occurring once and the leading ten covering approximately 1%. V is TRBV7-8 and J is TRBJ1-5; TRBD1 is a possible D gene (5 bases). The clonotype comes from a human donor who donated a stem cell graft to a child with acute myeloid leukemia. The material was PBMCs from the stem cell graft donor, obtained from the stem cell graft. The CDR3 coding sequence is TGTGCCAGCAGCTTGATCGGGACCAATCAGCCCCAGCATTTT. Its protein product is CASSLIGTNQPQHF.